The 10 T cell receptor beta chains in this list originate from one sample, sequenced in a study of cytomegalovirus exposure and HLA in healthy donors (dated by TCRdb to the late 2010s). Preparation of the library involved the immunoSEQ multiplex PCR assay. For the multiplex PCR, a mixture combining 60 forward primers for TCR Vbeta segments and 13 reverse primers for TCR Jbeta segments was used. TCRdb holds this immuneACCESS table with in-frame rearrangements only. Some clones are missing; in checked studies, unresolved V genes explain under half, and the rest has no known cause. Counted in this sample were about 170,000 clones; 60% to 80% of them appeared once. Less than 3% of the sample rests with the top ten. The sample comprised PBMCs. Every receptor here comes from a man aged 35-49 years in good health and CMV-seronegative.

As DNA, the CDR3 is TGTGCCTGGAGTGTGAGGCGGGGACTAGCGGGGGGTTGGCAAGAGACCCAGTACTTC. It yields the protein CAWSVRRGLAGGWQETQYF. The chain links TRBV30 to TRBJ2-5; 15 bases are a match to TRBD2. J gave up 2 bases and V 0 bases, and 10 bases lay outside the gene matches. Looked up from germline, CDR1 is GTSNPN and CDR2 is SVGIG (reference sequence). The CDR3 is 19 residues long.

V and J are TRBV5-1 and TRBJ2-7, with D perhaps TRBD1 (5 bases). Trimming left V 6 bases short and J 2 bases short, with 9 bases between. There are 12 residues in the CDR3. Germline loops: CDR1 SGHRS, CDR2 YFSETQ. This CDR3 is CASTGPTYEQYF. CDR3 bases: TGCGCCAGCACAGGGCCCACCTACGAGCAGTACTTC.

The J gene is TRBJ2-3, the V gene TRBV19; 9 bases line up with TRBD1. Germline-derived CDR1 and CDR2 are LNHDA and SQIVND (reference sequence). The CDR3 contains 15 residues. V lost 7 bases, J lost 8 bases, and 13 bases stayed unmatched. The CDR3 region has the DNA TGTGCCAGTATCCCCCCCGGGACAGGGAGAGGTACGCAGTATTTT. Translating gives CASIPPGTGRGTQYF.

The CDR3 here is CASSSSAIEQYF. The CDR3 DNA sequence: TGTGCCAGCAGCTCTAGTGCAATCGAGCAGTACTTC. The chain links TRBV7-2 to TRBJ2-5; D unclear. The J call is in doubt because the DNA end fits TRBJ2-7 better. Germline V CDR1 and CDR2: SGHTA, FQGNSA. CDR3 length equals 12 residues.

In nucleotides, the CDR3 is TGTGCCAGCAGCTTAGCGCGGGGGCGTAATTCACCCCTCCACTTT. Its translation is CASSLARGRNSPLHF. The chain employs TRBV7-9 and TRBJ1-6, with a weak D call TRBD1 (6 bases). The CDR3 is 15 amino acids. Trimming stripped 0 bases from V and 6 bases from J, with 9 bases between. Germline V gives CDR1 SEHNR, CDR2 FQNEAQ (reference sequence). The full variable domain, rest sourced from reference TRBV7-9 and TRBJ1-6, is DTGVSQNPRHKITKRGQNVTFRCDPISEHNRLYWYRQTLGQGPEFLTYFQNEAQLEKSRLLSDRFSAERPKGSFSTLEIQRTEQGDSAMYLCASSLARGRNSPLHFGNGTRLTVT.

This chain uses TRBV4-3 with TRBJ2-7; D is perhaps TRBD1 (5 bases). The CDR3 totals 13 residues. Germline V gene data show CDR1 as LGHNA and CDR2 as YSLEER. V was shortened by 0 bases and J by 5 bases, with 8 bases between the two germline ends. CDR3 DNA: TGCGCCAGCAGCCAAGAGGGGCAGGACGAGCAGTACTTC. Its translation: CASSQEGQDEQYF.

Here the CDR3 DNA reads TGCAGCGTTCGGATTCCAGGGCCCGAGCAGTACTTC. Its translation: CSVRIPGPEQYF. The chain recombines TRBV29-1 with TRBJ2-7, with D possibly TRBD1 on 5 matching bases. Germline values: CDR1 SQVTM, CDR2 ANQGSEA. V lost 5 bases, J lost 6 bases, and 14 bases lay in between. The CDR3 sequence is 12 residues long.

The genes are TRBV19 and TRBJ2-7, with D perhaps matching TRBD2 (5 bases). The CDR3 runs to 12 residues. The germline V gene has CDR1 LNHDA and CDR2 SQIVND (reference sequence). Trimming removed 6 bases from V and 2 bases from J, with 8 bases in between. For the CDR3, the DNA is TGTGCCAGTAGGTCGGGGACCTACGAGCAGTACTTC. Its protein is CASRSGTYEQYF.

The V and J genes are TRBV18 and TRBJ2-3; no clear D. Germline V gene sequence: CDR1 KGHSH, CDR2 LQKENI. The V gene lost 5 bases and the J gene lost 0 bases, with 12 bases spanning the gap. The CDR3 extends over 15 amino acids. CDR3 nucleotides: TGTGCCAGCTCATCAACTCCATCTAGCACAGATACGCAGTATTTT. Translated: CASSSTPSSTDTQYF.

The chain carries TRBV5-4 and TRBJ1-1; 9 bases line up with TRBD1. The junction had 3 bases not matched to a gene; V was cut back by 3 bases and J by 3 bases. CDR1 is SGHNT, CDR2 YYREEE, per germline (reference sequence). This CDR3 region has 14 residues. The CDR3 nucleotides read TGTGCCAGCAGCTCCGGACAGGGGCACACTGAAGCTTTCTTT. This codes for CASSSGQGHTEAFF. Full variable domain (remainder filled in from reference TRBV5-4 and TRBJ1-1): ETGVTQSPTHLIKTRGQQVTLRCSSQSGHNTVSWYQQALGQGPQFIFQYYREEENGRGNFPPRFSGLQFPNYSSELNVNALELDDSALYLCASSSGQGHTEAFFGQGTRLTVV.